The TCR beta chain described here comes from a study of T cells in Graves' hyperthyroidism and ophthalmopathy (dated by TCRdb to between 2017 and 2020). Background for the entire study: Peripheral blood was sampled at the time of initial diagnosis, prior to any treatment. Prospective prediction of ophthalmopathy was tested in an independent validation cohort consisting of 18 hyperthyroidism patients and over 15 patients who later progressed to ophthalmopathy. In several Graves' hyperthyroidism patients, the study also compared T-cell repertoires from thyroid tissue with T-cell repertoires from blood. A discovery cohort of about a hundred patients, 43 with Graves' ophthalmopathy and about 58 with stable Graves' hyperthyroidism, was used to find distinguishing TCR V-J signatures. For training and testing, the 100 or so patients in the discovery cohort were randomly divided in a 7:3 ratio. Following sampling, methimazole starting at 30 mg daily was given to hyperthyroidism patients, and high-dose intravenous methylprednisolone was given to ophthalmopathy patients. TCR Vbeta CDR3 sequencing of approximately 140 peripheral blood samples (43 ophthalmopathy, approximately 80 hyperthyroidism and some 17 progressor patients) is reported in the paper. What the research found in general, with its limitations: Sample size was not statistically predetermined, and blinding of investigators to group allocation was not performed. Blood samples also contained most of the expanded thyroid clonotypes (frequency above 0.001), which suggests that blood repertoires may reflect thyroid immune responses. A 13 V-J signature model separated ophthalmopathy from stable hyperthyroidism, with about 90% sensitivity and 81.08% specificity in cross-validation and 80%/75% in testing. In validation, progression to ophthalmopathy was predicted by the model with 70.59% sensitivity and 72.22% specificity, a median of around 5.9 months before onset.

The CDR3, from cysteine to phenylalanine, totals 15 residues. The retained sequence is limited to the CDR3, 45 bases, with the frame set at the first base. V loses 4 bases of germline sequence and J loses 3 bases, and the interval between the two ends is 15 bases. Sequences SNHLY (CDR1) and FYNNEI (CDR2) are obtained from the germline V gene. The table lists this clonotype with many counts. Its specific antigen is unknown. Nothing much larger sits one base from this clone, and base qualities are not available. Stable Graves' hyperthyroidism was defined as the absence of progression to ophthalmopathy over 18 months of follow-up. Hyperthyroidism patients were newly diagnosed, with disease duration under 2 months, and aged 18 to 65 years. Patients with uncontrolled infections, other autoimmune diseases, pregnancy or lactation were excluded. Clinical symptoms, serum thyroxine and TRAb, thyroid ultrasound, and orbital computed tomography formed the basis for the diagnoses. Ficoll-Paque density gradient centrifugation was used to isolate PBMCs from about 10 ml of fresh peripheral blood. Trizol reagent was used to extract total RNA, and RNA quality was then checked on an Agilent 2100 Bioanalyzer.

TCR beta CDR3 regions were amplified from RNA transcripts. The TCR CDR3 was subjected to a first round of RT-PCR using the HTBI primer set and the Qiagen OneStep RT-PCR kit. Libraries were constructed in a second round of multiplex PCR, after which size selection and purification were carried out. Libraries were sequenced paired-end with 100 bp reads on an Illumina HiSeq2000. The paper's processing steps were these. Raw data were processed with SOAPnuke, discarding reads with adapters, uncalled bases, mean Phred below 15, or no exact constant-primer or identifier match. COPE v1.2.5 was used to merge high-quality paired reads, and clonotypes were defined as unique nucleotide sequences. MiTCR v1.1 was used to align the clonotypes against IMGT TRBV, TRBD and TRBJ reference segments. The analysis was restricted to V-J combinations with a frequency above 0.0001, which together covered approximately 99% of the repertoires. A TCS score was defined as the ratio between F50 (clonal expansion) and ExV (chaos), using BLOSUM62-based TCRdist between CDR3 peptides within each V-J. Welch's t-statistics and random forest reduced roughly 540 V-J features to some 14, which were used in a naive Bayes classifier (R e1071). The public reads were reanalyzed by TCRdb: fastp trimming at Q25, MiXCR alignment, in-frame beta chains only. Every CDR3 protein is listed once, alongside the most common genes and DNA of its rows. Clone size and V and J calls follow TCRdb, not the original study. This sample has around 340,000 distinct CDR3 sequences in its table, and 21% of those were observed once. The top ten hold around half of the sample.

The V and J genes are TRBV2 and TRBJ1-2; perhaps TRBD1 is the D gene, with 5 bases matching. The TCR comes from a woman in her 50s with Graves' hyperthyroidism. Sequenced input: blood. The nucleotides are TGTGCCAGCAGTGTGGTTGTCGGGGCGGACTATGGCTACACCTTC. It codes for CASSVVVGADYGYTF.